Below are 19 T cell receptor beta chains sequenced from a single sample in a study of blood T cell repertoires in COVID-19. Profiling relied on immunoSEQ multiplex PCR, and the TCRdb table lists in-frame clones only, not all of them. The sample has a few hundred thousand clones, more than 65% seen once. What was sequenced was peripheral blood. The origin of the receptors is a human donor with acute or convalescent COVID-19. The donor label of this sample is uncertain.

The chain is built from TRBV18 and TRBJ1-4; D is unclear. Germline CDR1 and CDR2: KGHSH and LQKENI. This CDR3 contains 14 residues. The ends were cut back, 2 bases at V and 6 bases at J, with 10 bases in the middle. CDR3 DNA sequence: TGTGCCAGCTCACCAGGACTTCGGGATGAAAAACTGTTTTTT. Protein product: CASSPGLRDEKLFF. Full variable domain (remainder filled in from reference TRBV18 and TRBJ1-4): NAGVMQNPRHLVRRRGQEARLRCSPMKGHSHVYWYRQLPEEGLKFMVYLQKENIIDESGMPKERFSAEFPKEGPSILRIQQVVRGDSAAYFCASSPGLRDEKLFFGSGTQLSVL.

V and J are TRBV27 and TRBJ1-2; 8 bases align to TRBD1. Germline V CDR1 and CDR2: MNHEY, SMNVEV (reference sequence). The CDR3 is 14 residues long. J was trimmed by 4 bases and V by 6 bases; bases with no gene match: 7. The CDR3 reads CASRTGEGGYGYTF. The CDR3 DNA sequence: TGTGCCAGCAGGACAGGGGAGGGTGGCTATGGCTACACCTTC.

The table lists this clone with a count of one. The V and J genes are TRBV13 and TRBJ2-1; D call uncertain. V lost 8 bases to trimming and J lost 2 bases, with 7 bases between them. Germline V CDR1 and CDR2: PRHDT, FYEKMQ (reference sequence). The CDR3 extends over 12 amino acids. Here the CDR3 reads CASGGTYNEQFF. CDR3 in DNA: TGTGCCAGCGGCGGCACCTACAATGAGCAGTTCTTC. The variable domain in full, completed from reference TRBV13 and TRBJ2-1, reads AAGVIQSPRHLIKEKRETATLKCYPIPRHDTVYWYQQGPGQDPQFLISFYEKMQSDKGSIPDRFSAQQFSDYHSELNMSSLELGDSALYFCASGGTYNEQFFGPGTRLTVL.

V and J are TRBV15 and TRBJ1-1, with D tentatively TRBD1 (6 bases). The V end was cut by 0 bases, the J end by 0 bases, with 8 bases between. Looked up from germline, CDR1 is LNHNV and CDR2 is YYDKDF (reference sequence). The CDR3 has 15 amino acids. The CDR3 DNA reads TGTGCCACCAGCAGAGAGACAGGTGTGAACACTGAAGCTTTCTTT. It codes for CATSRETGVNTEAFF.

In this sample, this clone turned up a few times. The chain employs TRBV2 and TRBJ1-2, with D uncertain. Germline V gene sequence: CDR1 SNHLY, CDR2 FYNNEI. The length of the CDR3 is 12 residues. Deletions cut 11 bases from V and 4 bases from J, with 14 bases between. The CDR3 region has the DNA TGTGCCGGCACGGGAGGGCTCTATGGCTACACCTTC. Protein product: CAGTGGLYGYTF.

The CDR3 region is CASSVRQGVGGYTF. CDR3 DNA: TGTGCCAGCAGCGTACGACAGGGGGTGGGTGGCTACACCTTC. The chain links TRBV5-4 to TRBJ1-2; 9 positions agree with TRBD1. The CDR3 extends over 14 amino acids. Germline V lookup: CDR1 SGHNT, CDR2 YYREEE (reference sequence). With V trimmed by 4 bases and J by 7 bases, 8 bases remained unmatched.

The rearrangement links TRBV10-2 to TRBJ2-5; 8 positions match TRBD1. Germline V lookup: CDR1 WSHSY, CDR2 SAAADI. The V gene end was trimmed by 2 bases and the J gene end by 5 bases; junction bases not matched to a gene: 10. The CDR3 is made up of 16 amino acids. The CDR3 coding sequence is TGCGCCAGCAGTGAGCAGGGGGCGTATTTTGGGGAGACCCAGTACTTC. Its protein is CASSEQGAYFGETQYF.

This rearrangement joins TRBV3-1 (or the pseudogene TRBV3-2) to TRBJ1-3; TRBD1 might be the D (5 bases). V lost 4 bases, J lost 0 bases, and 10 bases lay in between. CDR1 is LGHDT, CDR2 YNNKEL, per germline (reference sequence). The CDR3 runs to 15 residues. This CDR3 is CASSPTGLSGNTIYF. CDR3 DNA sequence: TGTGCCAGCAGCCCAACAGGCCTCTCTGGAAACACCATATATTTT.

This chain connects TRBV28 to TRBJ1-2, with a possible D match to TRBD1 (6 bases). In germline, CDR1 is MDHEN, CDR2 SYDVKM. The V gene lost 6 bases and the J gene lost 8 bases, with 25 bases spanning the gap. The CDR3 totals 16 residues. In nucleotides, the CDR3 is TGTGCCAGCAGCCTACCCTACAGGGCCCAAATGGGGGGCTACACCTTC. Its translation is CASSLPYRAQMGGYTF.

The chain uses TRBV7-9 and TRBJ2-2; tentative D call: TRBD2 (7 bases). The CDR3 has 15 amino acids. The V gene lost 11 bases and the J gene lost 4 bases, with 20 bases spanning the gap. Germline V CDR1 and CDR2: SEHNR, FQNEAQ (reference sequence). In DNA form, the CDR3 reads TGTGCCCAAGGGGGGGGCAGTGTTGCCACCGGGGAGCTGTTTTTT. Encoded protein: CAQGGGSVATGELFF.

The chain is built from TRBV18 and TRBJ1-1; D call uncertain. Trimming removed 3 bases from V and 1 base from J, with 12 bases in between. Germline CDR1 and CDR2: KGHSH and LQKENI. This CDR3 has 15 amino acids. The CDR3 loop reads CASSPDLGPNTEAFF. In DNA, the CDR3 is TGTGCCAGCTCACCGGATCTGGGCCCGAACACTGAAGCTTTCTTT.

The sample holds a few counts of this clone. In the same sample, other DNA sequences code for this CDR3. This chain uses TRBV6-5 with TRBJ1-1; D ambiguous. Germline V gene lookup returns CDR1 MNHEY and CDR2 SVGAGI. Between the trimmed V and J ends, which lost 0 bases and 1 base, there was a span of 6 bases. The CDR3 totals 14 residues. CDR3 region: CASSYSGRNTEAFF. The DNA for the CDR3 is TGTGCCAGCAGTTACTCAGGGAGGAACACTGAAGCTTTCTTT.

The chain carries TRBV30 and TRBJ2-1, with TRBD2 as a possible D gene (5 bases). Trimming removed 5 bases from V and 9 bases from J, with 17 bases in between. The CDR3 is made up of 13 amino acids. The germline V gene encodes CDR1 GTSNPN and CDR2 SVGIG (reference sequence). CDR3 region: CAWGQRTRGEQFF. The CDR3 DNA reads TGTGCCTGGGGTCAACGTACACGGGGTGAGCAGTTCTTC.

The chain employs TRBV12-3 or TRBV12-4 and TRBJ1-2; 7 bases are a match to TRBD1. This CDR3 has 13 amino acids. V trimming: 6 bases; J trimming: 2 bases; junction bases outside the gene matches: 3. CDR3: CASSRGQNYGYTF. The DNA of the CDR3 is TGTGCCAGCAGCCGGGGACAGAACTATGGCTACACCTTC.

The chain is built from TRBV27 and TRBJ1-5, with 8 bases identical to TRBD1. V shed 5 bases and J 4 bases; nucleotides not matched to a gene: 19. The CDR3 runs to 19 residues. CDR1 is MNHEY, CDR2 SMNVEV, per germline (reference sequence). This CDR3 reads CASSPYEITGTGPNQPQHF. CDR3 nucleotides: TGTGCCAGCAGTCCCTATGAAATTACCGGGACAGGACCTAATCAGCCCCAGCATTTT.

This clone appeared a few times. CDR3 DNA sequence: TGCAGTGTGACACCTGGCTACACCTTC. Its protein product is CSVTPGYTF. V gene TRBV20-1 combines with J gene TRBJ1-2; D gene ambiguous. The CDR3 totals 9 residues. From germline, CDR1 is DFQATT and CDR2 SNEGSKA (reference sequence). Deletions cut 7 bases from V and 7 bases from J, with 7 bases between.

This clone was counted once. The chain couples TRBV3-1 (or the pseudogene TRBV3-2) to TRBJ2-7; 13 nucleotides agree with TRBD2. Germline V gives CDR1 LGHDT, CDR2 YNNKEL (reference sequence). The junction had 6 bases not matched to a gene; V was cut back by 0 bases and J by 4 bases. There are 17 residues in the CDR3. CDR3 region: CASSQETSGRSRYEQYF. The CDR3, as DNA: TGTGCCAGCAGCCAAGAGACTAGCGGGAGGTCTAGGTACGAGCAGTACTTC.

V gene TRBV6-5 combines with J gene TRBJ1-1; D remains unclear. This CDR3 is 14 amino acids long. Per germline, CDR1 MNHEY and CDR2 SVGAGI. Trimming took off 7 bases at V and 11 bases at J, with 23 bases between the two ends. This CDR3 is CASTSDTSRLNAFF. The DNA for the CDR3 is TGTGCCAGCACCTCAGACACTTCCAGATTGAACGCTTTCTTT.

The genes are TRBV15 and TRBJ1-2; D uncertain. Germline V gives CDR1 LNHNV, CDR2 YYDKDF (reference sequence). Trimming removed 0 bases from V and 6 bases from J, with 14 bases in between. The CDR3 length is 15 residues. This chain's CDR3 is CATSRDLDWRDGYTF. For the CDR3, the DNA is TGTGCCACCAGCAGAGATCTAGATTGGAGGGATGGCTACACCTTC.